This passage covers 11 T cell receptor beta chains from one sample sequenced in a study of blood T cell repertoires in COVID-19. TCRdb keeps only in-frame clones here, not all; method: immunoSEQ multiplex PCR. In the table there are about 370,000 clones, approximately 90% of which are singletons. The sequenced material came from PBMCs or T cells enriched from blood (not recorded which). These receptors were taken from a man aged 18 to 30 who had recovered from COVID-19.

Regarding this clone: The conserved phenylalanine or tryptophan normally closing the CDR3 is absent here, so this likely arose from a read error. No DNA is shown, since the ends of the CDR3 on it are uncertain; the CDR3 is the one TCRdb lists. V usage is TRBV2 and J usage is TRBJ1-2; the table's D call, TRBD1, was not checked against the DNA. Germline V CDR1 and CDR2: SNHLY, FYNNEI. Inclusive of both ends, the CDR3 amounts to 10 amino acids. CDR3 protein: CASSGWTSLP.

The V call is TRBV4-3, the J call TRBJ2-7; 8 nucleotides agree with TRBD1. CDR3 length: 13 amino acids. Germline V lookup: CDR1 LGHNA, CDR2 YSLEER. V was clipped by 4 bases and J by 7 bases; unmatched bases: 6. This CDR3 is CASSLGQGWEQYF. The CDR3 nucleotides read TGCGCCAGCAGCCTTGGACAGGGCTGGGAGCAGTACTTC.

This clone was observed once. This chain links TRBV6-5 with TRBJ1-2; 7 positions agree with TRBD1. CDR1 is MNHEY and CDR2 is SVGAGI in the germline V gene. The CDR3 totals 14 residues. The V gene end was trimmed by 5 bases and the J gene end by 2 bases; junction bases not matched to a gene: 5. This CDR3 reads CASSLQGLNYGYTF. CDR3 DNA: TGTGCCAGCAGTCTACAGGGGCTAAACTATGGCTACACCTTC.

This chain joins TRBV7-3 and TRBJ2-1, with 9 positions matching TRBD2. This CDR3 is 15 amino acids long. Trimming cost V 4 bases and J 5 bases; bases outside gene matches: 6. From germline, CDR1 is SGHTA and CDR2 FQGTGA. CDR3 bases: TGTGCCAGCAGCTCCAAGCGGGGGGCTAACAATGAGCAGTTCTTC. Protein sequence: CASSSKRGANNEQFF.

The chain couples TRBV7-9 to TRBJ2-2; TRBD2 agrees at 7 bases. Germline CDR1 is SEHNR and CDR2 is FQNEAQ (reference sequence). J lost 3 bases, V lost 5 bases, and 9 bases had no gene match. This CDR3 has 16 residues. The DNA of the CDR3 is TGTGCCAGCAGCCCCCGGACGGCGGGAGACACCGGGGAGCTGTTTTTT. This gives the protein CASSPRTAGDTGELFF.

The rearrangement joins TRBV10-3 to TRBJ2-2, with 12 bases aligning to TRBD2. V shed 6 bases and J 0 bases; nucleotides not matched to a gene: 5. CDR1 is ENHRY and CDR2 is SYGVKD in the germline V gene. This CDR3 is built from 17 residues. In DNA, the CDR3 is TGTGCCATCAGCCGGACTAGCGGGAACGCGAACACCGGGGAGCTGTTTTTT. This translates into CAISRTSGNANTGELFF.

This chain uses TRBV11-2 with TRBJ1-5; TRBD1 aligns across 9 bases. The CDR3 sequence is 19 residues long. The germline CDR1 and CDR2 sequences are SGHAT and FQNNGV. V shed 1 base, J shed 4 bases, and the junction held 14 bases outside the gene matches. The CDR3 loop reads CASSLAATGGEPPNQPQHF. The CDR3 nucleotides read TGTGCCAGCAGCTTAGCCGCGACAGGGGGGGAGCCTCCGAATCAGCCCCAGCATTTT.

V is TRBV18 and J is TRBJ1-1; 7 bases agree with TRBD1. This CDR3 has 16 residues. Germline CDR1 is KGHSH and CDR2 is LQKENI. The trim removed 2 bases at V and 0 bases at J, leaving 6 bases unmatched. CDR3 DNA sequence: TGTGCCAGCTCACCATTGCCAGGGGGTGTGAACACTGAAGCTTTCTTT. It encodes CASSPLPGGVNTEAFF.

The chain combines TRBV18 with TRBJ2-7; unclear D gene. V lost 4 bases and J 4 bases, leaving 11 bases between the germline ends. Germline lookup yields CDR1 KGHSH and CDR2 LQKENI. This CDR3 comprises 13 residues. Written as DNA, the CDR3 is TGTGCCAGCTCACGTGGTACGGGTTACGAGCAGTACTTC. This translates into CASSRGTGYEQYF.

This chain links TRBV27 with TRBJ1-6, with 7 bases that match TRBD1. CDR3 length: 13 residues. Trimming at V came to 8 bases and at J to 6 bases, leaving 4 bases not matched to a gene. Germline CDR1 is MNHEY and CDR2 is SMNVEV (reference sequence). CDR3 in DNA: TGTGCCAGCCGAGGGGGCGGTAATTCACCCCTCCACTTT. Translation gives CASRGGGNSPLHF.

The chain carries TRBV3-1 (or the pseudogene TRBV3-2) and TRBJ1-1; a weak D match, TRBD1 (6 bases). V lost 4 bases and J 6 bases, leaving 12 bases between the germline ends. CDR1 LGHDT and CDR2 YNNKEL come from the germline V gene (reference sequence). This CDR3 contains 13 residues. CDR3 protein: CASSRGGEAEAFF. DNA of the CDR3: TGTGCCAGCAGCCGGGGGGGCGAGGCTGAAGCTTTCTTT.